These 17 T cell receptor beta chains originate from one sample sequenced in a study of blood T cell repertoires in COVID-19. Assay: immunoSEQ multiplex PCR; the TCRdb copy retains only in-frame clones and omits some. The sample includes roughly 200,000 clones, around 85% of them seen just once. The specimen was PBMCs or T cells enriched from blood (not recorded which). The receptors were sampled from a woman between 50 and 59 years old in a cohort exposed to, infected with or recovered from COVID-19 (not recorded which).

The chain is built from TRBV28 and TRBJ1-2; TRBD1 aligns across 9 bases. The trim removed 6 bases at V and 6 bases at J, leaving 11 bases unmatched. From germline, CDR1 is MDHEN and CDR2 SYDVKM. The CDR3 sequence is 15 residues long. The CDR3, as DNA: TGTGCCAGCAGATCACCCCCGGGACAGGGAAATGGCTACACCTTC. Encoded protein: CASRSPPGQGNGYTF.

The CDR3 protein is CASSMQHDEKLFF. The DNA of the CDR3 is TGTGCCAGTAGTATGCAACATGATGAAAAACTGTTTTTT. The chain uses TRBV19 and TRBJ1-4; the D is unclear. V shed 3 bases and J shed 6 bases, with 8 bases lying between them. The V gene's germline CDR1 is LNHDA and CDR2 SQIVND (reference sequence). This CDR3 is built from 13 residues.

The table lists this clone with a count of one. The CDR3 loop reads CASSYSGRGLDTQYF. The CDR3 DNA follows: TGTGCCAGCAGTTACTCGGGCAGGGGGCTAGATACGCAGTATTTT. The gene calls are TRBV6-5 and TRBJ2-3, with 8 positions matching TRBD1. The J segment lost 5 bases and the V segment lost 0 bases, leaving 4 bases of the junction unmatched. The germline gives CDR1 MNHEY, CDR2 SVGAGI. This CDR3 is built from 15 residues.

V is TRBV5-1 and J is TRBJ1-2; maybe TRBD1 (6 bases). V gave up 4 bases and J gave up 2 bases, with 27 bases separating them. The CDR3 extends over 19 amino acids. CDR1 is SGHRS, CDR2 YFSETQ, per germline. The CDR3 region is CASSRYPGTQGVLNYGYTF. The CDR3 DNA reads TGCGCCAGCAGCCGATATCCGGGGACACAGGGAGTACTAAACTATGGCTACACCTTC.

The chain employs TRBV6-2 or TRBV6-3 and TRBJ1-1; unclear D gene. Germline CDR1 is MNHEY and CDR2 is SVGEGT. CDR3 length equals 16 residues. Trimming shortened V by 4 bases and J by 9 bases, and 24 bases separated the two germline ends. CDR3 coding DNA: TGTGCCAGCAGTTCCAGCGCAGGTAGAAGGAGGAGACAAGCTTTCTTT. This codes for CASSSSAGRRRRQAFF.

This chain links TRBV18 with TRBJ1-2; perhaps TRBD1 as D (6 bases). V shed 3 bases and J shed 0 bases, with 11 bases lying between them. This CDR3 has 15 amino acids. In germline, CDR1 is KGHSH, CDR2 LQKENI. This CDR3 is CASSPPGAANYGYTF. The CDR3 nucleotides read TGTGCCAGCTCACCCCCAGGGGCCGCTAACTATGGCTACACCTTC.

This chain joins TRBV4-1 and TRBJ1-4; a weak D match, TRBD1 (6 bases). V gave up 1 base and J gave up 7 bases, with 19 bases separating them. Germline V gene lookup returns CDR1 MGHRA and CDR2 YSYEKL. The CDR3 extends over 17 amino acids. The CDR3, as DNA: TGCGCCAGCAGCCAAGGGGTTGCTGGGGGCTTCGGTGAAAAACTGTTTTTT. Translation: CASSQGVAGGFGEKLFF.

The rearrangement uses TRBV5-4 and TRBJ2-3; 7 nucleotides agree with TRBD1. This CDR3 spans 16 amino acids. Trimming removed 0 bases from V and 7 bases from J; junction bases left unmatched: 11. Germline CDR1 reads SGHNT; CDR2 reads YYREEE (reference sequence). Here the CDR3 reads CASSLEGAATGYTQYF. The CDR3 nucleotides are TGTGCCAGCAGCTTGGAGGGGGCAGCTACAGGATATACGCAGTATTTT.

The genes are TRBV2 and TRBJ2-3; 7 bases line up with TRBD2. V gave up 6 bases and J gave up 2 bases; unmatched junction bases: 14. The CDR3 spans 17 residues. Germline V gives CDR1 SNHLY, CDR2 FYNNEI. The CDR3 protein is CASRPFTGGGTTDTQYF. DNA for the CDR3: TGTGCCAGCAGACCATTCACTGGGGGGGGGACCACAGATACGCAGTATTTT.

The chain joins TRBV12-5 to TRBJ1-2; D uncertain. Germline V gene lookup returns CDR1 LGHNT and CDR2 FRNRAP. Trimming pared 3 bases from V and 8 bases from J, leaving 7 bases between. This CDR3 is 11 amino acids long. CDR3 sequence reads: CASGFYGGYTF. DNA for the CDR3: TGTGCTAGTGGTTTTTACGGGGGCTACACCTTC.

This chain connects TRBV4-2 to TRBJ1-5; TRBD1 might be the D (6 bases). The V end lost 5 bases, the J end lost 0 bases, and 8 bases lay between the germline ends. Germline CDR1 reads LGHNA; CDR2 reads YNFKEQ. There are 14 residues in the CDR3. The CDR3 here is CASSVDSSNQPQHF. CDR3 nucleotide sequence: TGTGCCAGCAGCGTGGACAGTAGCAATCAGCCCCAGCATTTT.

This clone was detected only once. The chain combines TRBV2 with TRBJ1-1, with 7 bases that match TRBD1. CDR1 and CDR2 from the germline V gene are SNHLY and FYNNEI. The CDR3 is made up of 15 amino acids. The V gene end was trimmed by 3 bases and the J gene end by 1 base; junction bases not matched to a gene: 5. The CDR3 DNA is TGTGCCAGCAGTGATCCGGGACAGCGGAACACTGAAGCTTTCTTT. It yields the protein CASSDPGQRNTEAFF.

The V call is TRBV19, the J call TRBJ2-6; D remains unclear. CDR3 size: 15 residues. The germline V gene has CDR1 LNHDA and CDR2 SQIVND (reference sequence). The V end was cut by 3 bases, the J end by 0 bases, with 6 bases between. This chain's CDR3 is CASSMYGSGANVLTF. In DNA form, the CDR3 reads TGTGCCAGTAGTATGTACGGCTCTGGGGCCAACGTCCTGACTTTC.

The chain carries TRBV4-2 and TRBJ2-7, with 8 bases identical to TRBD1. This CDR3 is 14 amino acids long. V trimming: 1 base; J trimming: 3 bases; junction bases outside the gene matches: 2. Germline values: CDR1 LGHNA, CDR2 YNFKEQ. CDR3 loop: CASSQVGTGYEQYF. In nucleotides, the CDR3 is TGTGCCAGCAGCCAAGTGGGGACAGGCTACGAGCAGTACTTC.

The chain joins TRBV28 to TRBJ1-6; D possibly corresponds to TRBD1 (5 bases). Germline CDR1 MDHEN, CDR2 SYDVKM. V was trimmed by 5 bases and J by 0 bases, leaving 8 bases between them. This CDR3 is 15 amino acids long. For the CDR3, the DNA is TGTGCCAGCAGTCCTGACAGCTCCTATAATTCACCCCTCCACTTT. Its translation: CASSPDSSYNSPLHF.

V gene TRBV28 combines with J gene TRBJ2-1; 7 nucleotides align to TRBD2. Germline V CDR1 and CDR2: MDHEN, SYDVKM. Losses at the gene ends were 6 bases for V and 7 bases for J; bases not matched to a gene: 15. The CDR3 runs to 16 residues. CDR3 in DNA: TGTGCCAGCAGAACGTATGTCCGGGAGGAAAGTAATGAGCAGTTCTTC. Translation: CASRTYVREESNEQFF.

The chain links TRBV7-2 to TRBJ2-3; TRBD2 aligns across 10 bases. The CDR3 totals 15 residues. Germline V gene data show CDR1 as SGHTA and CDR2 as FQGNSA. The junction had 4 bases not matched to a gene; V was cut back by 6 bases and J by 1 base. CDR3 nucleotide sequence: TGTGCCAGCAGTTCCGGGACTAGCGGCACAGATACGCAGTATTTT. It translates to CASSSGTSGTDTQYF.